The 23 T cell receptor beta chains below all came from one sample that was sequenced in a study of Graves' ophthalmopathy and Graves' hyperthyroidism. Amplification of the TCR beta CDR3 regions used RNA transcripts (as template). After a first-round RT-PCR with HTBI primers, a second-round multiplex PCR was run. MiXCR, applied by TCRdb to the multiplex PCR reads, yields one record per CDR3 protein. This table holds about 660,000 distinct CDR3 sequences, about two fifths found once. The sequencing sample was made of peripheral blood. The source of these receptors is an adult man with Graves' ophthalmopathy.

The rearrangement links TRBV9 to TRBJ2-5; no definite D call. Trimming pared 4 bases from V and 1 base from J, leaving 11 bases between. Germline loops: CDR1 SGDLS, CDR2 YYNGEE. The CDR3 is 14 residues long. CDR3 region: CASSPSGPQETQYF. CDR3 bases: TGTGCCAGCAGCCCCTCGGGCCCCCAAGAGACCCAGTACTTC.

In the case of this clonotype: A clone one base away is much larger, so this may be a read error. This rearrangement joins TRBV20-1 to TRBJ2-5, with 7 nucleotides matching TRBD2. Unmatched junction bases numbered 14, after V lost 3 bases and J lost 7 bases. CDR3 length: 15 amino acids. From germline, CDR1 is DFQATT and CDR2 SNEGSKA (reference sequence). CDR3 region: CSARLWDYPTGTQYF. CDR3 nucleotides: TGCAGTGCTAGGCTCTGGGACTACCCAACAGGGACCCAGTACTTC.

This chain joins TRBV7-9 and TRBJ1-2; D is possibly TRBD1 (6 bases). There are 14 residues in the CDR3. V gave up 6 bases and J gave up 2 bases, with 13 bases separating them. Germline CDR1 and CDR2: SEHNR and FQNEAQ (reference sequence). The CDR3 DNA follows: TGTGCCAGCAGTTACGGGCAGGGGAACTATGGCTACACCTTC. This encodes CASSYGQGNYGYTF.

As regards this clonotype: This could be a read error, since a much larger clone is one nucleotide away. The chain combines TRBV2 with TRBJ1-5, with 9 bases matching TRBD1. Germline V CDR1 and CDR2: SNHLY, FYNNEI. The CDR3 has 19 residues. The CDR3 spells CASSNPGQGIPYSDQPQHF. The CDR3, as DNA: TGTGCCAGCAGTAACCCGGGACAGGGCATCCCCTATAGCGATCAGCCCCAGCATTTT.

The chain links TRBV30 to TRBJ2-7, with D perhaps matching TRBD1 or TRBD2 (5 bases each). The CDR3 totals 15 residues. The germline CDR1 and CDR2 sequences are GTSNPN and SVGIG (reference sequence). The V end lost 2 bases, the J end lost 5 bases, and 19 bases lay between the germline ends. The CDR3 spells CAWSPGGKVLDEQYF. CDR3 sequence (DNA): TGTGCCTGGAGTCCTGGGGGTAAGGTTTTGGACGAGCAGTACTTC.

This clonotype was observed many times. This chain joins TRBV14 and TRBJ2-5, with D possibly being TRBD2 (7 bases). The V end was cut by 0 bases, the J end by 5 bases, with 13 bases between. There are 15 residues in the CDR3. CDR1 SGHDN and CDR2 FVKESK come from the germline V gene. The CDR3 spells CASSQDGGALETQYF. Here the CDR3 DNA reads TGTGCCAGCAGCCAAGATGGGGGGGCCCTGGAGACCCAGTACTTC. Using reference TRBV14 and TRBJ2-5 for the parts outside the CDR3, the full variable domain is EAGVTQFPSHSVIEKGQTVTLRCDPISGHDNLYWYRRVMGKEIKFLLHFVKESKQDESGMPNNRFLAERTGGTYSTLKVQPAELEDSGVYFCASSQDGGALETQYFGPGTRLLVL.

The rearrangement uses TRBV12-3 or TRBV12-4 and TRBJ1-2; maybe TRBD1 (5 bases). CDR3 length equals 11 residues. V was cut by 5 bases and J by 7 bases, with 8 bases left in between. CDR3 protein: CASSPGTGYTF. The CDR3 nucleotides read TGTGCCAGCAGTCCAGGGACTGGCTACACCTTC.

About this clonotype itself: Just one base apart from a much larger clone, this may be a read error. The chain carries TRBV13 and TRBJ2-7; D assignment may be TRBD1 or TRBD2 (6 bases each). CDR1 is PRHDT, CDR2 FYEKMQ, per germline (reference sequence). The length of the CDR3 is 15 residues. V gave up 5 bases and J gave up 4 bases, with 18 bases separating them. The CDR3, as DNA: TGTGCCAGCAGCCAAGTTTCCGGGGGCCGGTACGAGCAGTACTTC. Translating it yields CASSQVSGGRYEQYF.

The chain is built from TRBV2 and TRBJ2-2; TRBD2 matches at 12 bases. The CDR3 loop spans 17 amino acids. Trimming at V came to 4 bases and at J to 5 bases, leaving 8 bases not matched to a gene. The germline V gene has CDR1 SNHLY and CDR2 FYNNEI. In DNA form, the CDR3 reads TGTGCCAGCAGTGTGACTAGCGGGAGTAGGGTTACCGGGGAGCTGTTTTTT. Protein: CASSVTSGSRVTGELFF.

The chain recombines TRBV2 with TRBJ1-2; 8 bases align to TRBD1. The CDR3 extends over 16 amino acids. CDR1 SNHLY and CDR2 FYNNEI come from the germline V gene. Trimming cost V 3 bases and J 0 bases; bases outside gene matches: 6. The CDR3, as DNA: TGTGCCAGCAGTGACGAACGACAGGGGCCTAACTATGGCTACACCTTC. Translation: CASSDERQGPNYGYTF.

V usage is TRBV7-9 and J usage is TRBJ2-3; the D is unclear. Germline V gives CDR1 SEHNR, CDR2 FQNEAQ (reference sequence). This CDR3 comprises 16 residues. The germline V and J ends were trimmed by 11 bases and 0 bases, with 21 bases remaining between them. CDR3 in DNA: TGTGCCTCATCGGTATCGTCGCAGGTTAGCACAGATACGCAGTATTTT. Translation gives CASSVSSQVSTDTQYF. Full variable domain (outside the CDR3, taken from reference TRBV7-9 and TRBJ2-3): DTGVSQNPRHKITKRGQNVTFRCDPISEHNRLYWYRQTLGQGPEFLTYFQNEAQLEKSRLLSDRFSAERPKGSFSTLEIQRTEQGDSAMYLCASSVSSQVSTDTQYFGPGTRLTVL.

This clonotype is termed medium-sized. The J gene is TRBJ1-2, the V gene TRBV25-1; possibly TRBD1 for D (5 bases). Trimming left V 8 bases short and J 2 bases short, with 12 bases between. Germline V CDR1 and CDR2: MGHDK, SYGVNS. The CDR3 is 13 residues long. CDR3 region: CASSPGTNYGYTF. CDR3 in DNA: TGTGCCAGCTCCCCCGGGACCAACTATGGCTACACCTTC.

In this sample, this clonotype turned up many times. V gene TRBV12-3 or TRBV12-4 combines with J gene TRBJ2-7; TRBD2 matches 8 bases. The trim removed 3 bases at V and 2 bases at J, leaving 6 bases unmatched. The CDR3 runs to 15 residues. The CDR3 sequence: CASSFTSGGAYEQYF. CDR3 DNA sequence: TGTGCCAGCAGTTTCACCTCCGGGGGGGCCTACGAGCAGTACTTC.

This clonotype was seen repeatedly, ten times or more. The gene calls are TRBV6-6 and TRBJ1-2, with unresolved D. The V end was cut by 11 bases, the J end by 4 bases, with 14 bases between. The CDR3 length is 12 residues. Germline V gene sequence: CDR1 MNHNY, CDR2 SVGAGI (reference sequence). The DNA for the CDR3 is TGTGCCTCAGCGGTTGGGTCCTATGGCTACACCTTC. It codes for CASAVGSYGYTF.

The chain recombines TRBV29-1 with TRBJ1-1; TRBD1 might be the D (5 bases). V was shortened by 8 bases and J by 4 bases, with 17 bases between the two germline ends. Germline loops: CDR1 SQVTM, CDR2 ANQGSEA. CDR3 length: 13 residues. In nucleotides, the CDR3 is TGCAGCACGGCTCGGATTGGGGGCACTGAAGCTTTCTTT. Translation: CSTARIGGTEAFF.

About this clonotype: At one end, the junction sequence differs from germline, possibly due to a read error. The chain carries TRBV29-1 and TRBJ2-6; D is possibly TRBD1 (6 bases). In germline, CDR1 is SQVTM, CDR2 ANQGSEA. This CDR3 has 18 amino acids. The CDR3 DNA reads TGCAGCGTTCCGTCCGACAGGTCCTCTAGCTCTGGGACCAACGTCCTGACTTTC. Amino acid sequence: CSVPSDRSSSSGTNVLTF.

This clonotype was counted ten times or more. This chain links TRBV12-3 or TRBV12-4 with TRBJ1-2, with a tentative D call TRBD1 (5 bases). This CDR3 has 13 amino acids. V dropped 6 bases and J dropped 6 bases, with 14 bases sitting between them. CDR3 coding DNA: TGTGCCAGCAGCCGGGGACCCGTAGATGGCTACACCTTC. It is translated as CASSRGPVDGYTF.

The sample holds many counts of this clonotype. This sequence joins TRBV10-3 and TRBJ1-1; tentative D call: TRBD1 (5 bases). V was pared by 4 bases and J by 12 bases, with 18 bases between. There are 13 residues in the CDR3. Germline loops: CDR1 ENHRY, CDR2 SYGVKD. The CDR3 protein is CAISVEGFSRSFF. The CDR3 DNA is TGTGCCATCAGTGTCGAGGGGTTTTCCCGATCTTTCTTT.

This chain joins TRBV4-3 and TRBJ1-5; D possibly corresponds to TRBD1 (6 bases). The V gene lost 0 bases and the J gene lost 6 bases, with 12 bases spanning the gap. Germline CDR1 reads LGHNA; CDR2 reads YSLEER. This CDR3 region has 15 residues. This CDR3 reads CASSQEGQGIQPQHF. In nucleotides, the CDR3 is TGCGCCAGCAGCCAAGAGGGTCAGGGGATTCAGCCCCAGCATTTT.

The gene calls are TRBV5-1 and TRBJ2-2; 10 bases align to TRBD2. Trimming took 4 bases from V and 6 from J; bases not matched to a gene: 6. Germline V lookup: CDR1 SGHRS, CDR2 YFSETQ. The length of the CDR3 is 15 residues. DNA of the CDR3: TGCGCCAGCAGCATGCTAGCGGGAGCGGCCGGGGAGCTGTTTTTT. Residues: CASSMLAGAAGELFF. Looking up the rest from reference TRBV5-1 and TRBJ2-2 gives the full variable domain: KAGVTQTPRYLIKTRGQQVTLSCSPISGHRSVSWYQQTPGQGLQFLFEYFSETQRNKGNFPGRFSGRQFSNSRSEMNVSTLELGDSALYLCASSMLAGAAGELFFGEGSRLTVL.

This clonotype appeared once. This may arise from a read error, as a much more abundant clone is one base away. The V call is TRBV2, the J call TRBJ2-2, with D perhaps matching TRBD1 (6 bases). The CDR3 covers 12 residues. Germline V gene lookup returns CDR1 SNHLY and CDR2 FYNNEI. V was shortened by 10 bases and J by 7 bases, with 13 bases between the two germline ends. CDR3 DNA sequence: TGTGCCAACAGGGCGGTGGGCGGGGAGCTGTTTTTT. Protein product: CANRAVGGELFF.

V and J are TRBV2 and TRBJ1-1, with D possibly matching TRBD1 (5 bases). There are 13 residues in the CDR3. Germline CDR1 and CDR2: SNHLY and FYNNEI. V was pared by 6 bases and J by 4 bases, with 12 bases between. The CDR3 region has the DNA TGTGCCAGCAGGGCGGCGGGGGGCACTGAAGCTTTCTTT. Encoded protein: CASRAAGGTEAFF.

The table lists this clonotype with many counts. The rearrangement links TRBV7-9 to TRBJ1-1; unclear D gene. Trimming took 3 bases from V and 8 from J, leaving 16 bases between them. Germline-derived CDR1 and CDR2 are SEHNR and FQNEAQ (reference sequence). The CDR3 has 14 amino acids. The CDR3 DNA is TGTGCCAGCAGCTTCCTGTCCCAACTCGGGGAAGCTTTCTTT. As protein: CASSFLSQLGEAFF. Looking up the rest from reference TRBV7-9 and TRBJ1-1 gives the full variable domain: DTGVSQNPRHKITKRGQNVTFRCDPISEHNRLYWYRQTLGQGPEFLTYFQNEAQLEKSRLLSDRFSAERPKGSFSTLEIQRTEQGDSAMYLCASSFLSQLGEAFFGQGTRLTVV.